Detailed here is one T cell receptor beta chain. The antigen it recognizes is unknown. Base qualities are not recorded, but no much larger clone differs from it by a single base. A patient counted as having stable Graves' hyperthyroidism if no progression to ophthalmopathy occurred over 18 months of follow-up. The hyperthyroidism patients were between 18 and 65 years old and newly diagnosed, with a disease duration of less than 2 months. Patients with uncontrolled infections, other autoimmune diseases, pregnancy or lactation were excluded. Clinical symptoms, serum thyroxine and TRAb, thyroid ultrasound, and orbital computed tomography formed the basis for the diagnoses. Ficoll-Paque density gradient centrifugation was used to isolate PBMCs from 9.5 to 10 ml of fresh peripheral blood. Total RNA was extracted with Trizol reagent, and quality was checked on an Agilent 2100 Bioanalyzer. The data stem from a study of T cells in Graves' hyperthyroidism and ophthalmopathy (dated by TCRdb to the late 2010s). Regarding the research as a whole: Peripheral blood samples were taken at the time of initial diagnosis, prior to any treatment. A discovery cohort of approximately 97 patients, roughly 40 with Graves' ophthalmopathy and approximately 60 with stable Graves' hyperthyroidism, was used to find distinguishing TCR V-J signatures. Whether ophthalmopathy could be predicted prospectively was tested in an independent validation cohort made up of under 20 hyperthyroidism patients plus 17 patients who later progressed to ophthalmopathy. The approximately 90 discovery patients were divided at random into training and test sets in a 7:3 ratio. The study also compared thyroid tissue and blood T-cell repertoires from about six Graves' hyperthyroidism patients. After blood sampling, hyperthyroidism patients were treated with methimazole at a starting dose of 30 mg daily, and ophthalmopathy patients were treated with high-dose intravenous methylprednisolone. TCR Vbeta CDR3 sequencing of some 140 peripheral blood samples (approximately 44 ophthalmopathy, 70 to 85 hyperthyroidism and approximately 17 progressor patients) is reported in the paper. The full study reports these points: Sample size was not statistically predetermined, and investigators were not blinded to group allocation. In validation, progression to ophthalmopathy was predicted by the model with nearly 71% sensitivity and 72% to 80% specificity, a median of roughly 6.4 months before onset. A 13 V-J signature model separated ophthalmopathy from stable hyperthyroidism, with just over 85% sensitivity and around 84% specificity in cross-validation and 80%/75% in testing. Blood samples also contained most of the expanded thyroid clonotypes (frequency above 0.001), which suggests that blood repertoires may reflect thyroid immune responses.

The TCR beta CDR3 regions were amplified from the RNA transcripts. A first-round RT-PCR of the TCR CDR3 used the HTBI primer set with the Qiagen OneStep RT-PCR kit. Libraries were constructed in a second round of multiplex PCR, after which size selection and purification were performed. Paired-end sequencing of the libraries was performed with 100 bp reads on an Illumina HiSeq2000. The authors processed their data as follows. Raw data were processed with SOAPnuke, discarding reads with adapters, uncalled bases, mean Phred below 15, or no exact constant-primer or identifier match. COPE v1.2.5 was used to merge the high-quality paired reads, and each unique nucleotide sequence was defined as a clonotype. Clonotypes were aligned to IMGT TRBV, TRBD and TRBJ reference segments using MiTCR v1.1. Only V-J combinations with frequency above 0.0001, covering 98% to 99.2% of repertoires, were analysed. The TCS score was defined as F50 (clonal expansion) divided by E x V (chaos), with BLOSUM62-based TCRdist calculated between CDR3 peptides within each V-J. Welch's t-statistics and random forest reduced just over 500 V-J features to some 14, which were used in a naive Bayes classifier (R e1071). The Morisita-Horn index was used to measure how similar the thyroid and blood repertoires were. In-frame beta chains were kept once TCRdb had trimmed the public reads at Q25 with fastp and called clones with MiXCR. A single entry per CDR3 protein holds the most common genes and DNA from its merged rows. These V and J calls are TCRdb output, not the study's own analysis. For this sample the table gives 700,000 to 950,000 distinct CDR3 sequences, of which roughly a third were detected only once. In total, the top ten clones hold 30% to 40% of the sample.

Including the terminal cysteine and phenylalanine, the CDR3 comprises 15 residues. This entry keeps only the CDR3 DNA: 45 bases, framed from base 1. V loses 2 bases, J loses 3 bases, and the germline ends lie 14 bases apart. Per the germline V gene, SGHDT is the CDR1 and YYEEEE is the CDR2. This receptor was obtained from a woman between 40 and 50 years old with Graves' hyperthyroidism. Here the chain combines TRBV5-6 and TRBJ1-1; the D gene is possibly TRBD1, with 6 bases matching. The sample consisted of blood. The CDR3 loop reads CASSFFTGTDTEAFF. The nucleotide sequence is given as TGTGCCAGCAGCTTTTTCACAGGGACCGACACTGAAGCTTTCTTT.